Listed here are 3 T cell receptor beta chains from one sample, sequenced in a study of cytomegalovirus exposure and HLA in healthy donors. PCR primers comprised 60 Vbeta and 13 Jbeta primers. Profiled with immunoSEQ multiplex PCR; TCRdb holds only in-frame clones, not every one. The sample records 140,000 or so clones, around four fifths being singletons. Sequencing was performed on PBMCs. The receptors were sampled from a boy aged 2 to 9 in good health and CMV-seronegative.

This chain connects TRBV19 to TRBJ2-7, with a possible D match to TRBD2 (6 bases). CDR1 LNHDA and CDR2 SQIVND come from the germline V gene (reference sequence). The ends were cut back, 5 bases at V and 1 base at J, with 12 bases in the middle. This CDR3 contains 14 residues. CDR3 DNA: TGTGCCAGTAGTCAGCCGGGAGAGTCCTACGAGCAGTACTTC. Translation: CASSQPGESYEQYF.

The chain employs TRBV19 and TRBJ2-5, with D perhaps matching TRBD2 (5 bases). Judging by the DNA end, TRBJ2-7 fits better; the J call may be wrong. From germline, CDR1 is LNHDA and CDR2 SQIVND (reference sequence). This CDR3 spans 13 amino acids. The CDR3 protein is CASSRKGADEQYF. The CDR3, as DNA: TGTGCCAGTAGCCGTAAGGGAGCGGACGAGCAGTACTTC.

The chain uses TRBV4-1 and TRBJ2-3; no reliable D call. Germline V gives CDR1 MGHRA, CDR2 YSYEKL. V was clipped by 1 base and J by 3 bases, with 11 bases between them. The CDR3 is 15 residues long. The CDR3 spells CASSQAFVRTDTQYF. For the CDR3, the DNA is TGCGCCAGCAGCCAAGCATTCGTCCGGACAGATACGCAGTATTTT.